This TCR beta chain came from a study of vaccination and CD4 T cells after COVID-19. J was trimmed by 7 bases and V by 4 bases; bases with no gene match: 8. The CDR3 consists of 14 residues. The germline gives CDR1 DFQATT, CDR2 SNEGSKA (reference sequence). Treatment described: roughly 10-day PBMC culture with coronavirus spike peptide pools or control peptides (ViraFEST assay). Researchers used the Oncomine TCR Beta short-read assay to sequence DNA from cultured CD4+ T cells. TCRdb itself ran the PCR reads through MiXCR, one entry per CDR3 protein. The sample carries under 15,000 distinct CDR3 sequences, 36% recorded once. On this clonotype itself: As yet, its antigen is unknown.

The sequence was collected from a human donor with COVID-19. The rearrangement joins TRBV20-1 to TRBJ2-5; 11 bases match TRBD2. What was sequenced was cultured CD4+ T cells from blood. The CDR3 sequence is CSANSGGAVGTQYF. Here the CDR3 DNA reads TGCAGTGCTAATAGCGGGGGGGCTGTCGGGACCCAGTACTTC.